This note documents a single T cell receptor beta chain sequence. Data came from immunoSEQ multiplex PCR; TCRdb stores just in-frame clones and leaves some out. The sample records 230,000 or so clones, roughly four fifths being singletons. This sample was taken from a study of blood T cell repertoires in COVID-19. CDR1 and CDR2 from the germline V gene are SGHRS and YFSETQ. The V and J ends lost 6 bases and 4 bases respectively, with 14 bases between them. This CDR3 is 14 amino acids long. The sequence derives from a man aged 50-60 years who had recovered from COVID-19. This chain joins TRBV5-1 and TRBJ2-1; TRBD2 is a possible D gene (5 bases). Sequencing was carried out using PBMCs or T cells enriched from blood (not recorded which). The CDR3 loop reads CASTPQRGYNEQFF. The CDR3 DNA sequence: TGCGCCAGCACCCCACAGCGAGGGTACAATGAGCAGTTCTTC.